The clone carrying this TCR beta chain was observed at least ten times. Its cognate antigen is unknown. Each CDR3 protein is one row after TCRdb ran MiXCR on the 5' RACE reads. The sample holds 450,000 or so distinct CDR3 sequences; about 18% are singletons and the top ten take less than 15%. The source of the sample is a study of identical twins. Study observations and caveats: Findings depended on cross-sectional statistics rather than tracking the same donors. There was more out-of-frame TCR alpha sharing in monozygotic twins than models estimated.

The CDR3 spans 16 residues. Germline CDR1 reads SEHNR; CDR2 reads FQNEAQ (reference sequence). V dropped 5 bases and J dropped 5; count of bases not matched to a gene: 9. Every sampled donor was Caucasian and healthy. This clonotype was obtained from a man aged 50-59 years in good health. The gene calls are TRBV7-9 and TRBJ2-1; 10 bases align to TRBD2. Sequencing was carried out using naive T cells sorted from blood. CDR3 residues: CASSLWWTSGNNEQFF. In DNA, the CDR3 is TGTGCCAGCAGCCTCTGGTGGACTAGCGGCAACAATGAGCAGTTCTTC.